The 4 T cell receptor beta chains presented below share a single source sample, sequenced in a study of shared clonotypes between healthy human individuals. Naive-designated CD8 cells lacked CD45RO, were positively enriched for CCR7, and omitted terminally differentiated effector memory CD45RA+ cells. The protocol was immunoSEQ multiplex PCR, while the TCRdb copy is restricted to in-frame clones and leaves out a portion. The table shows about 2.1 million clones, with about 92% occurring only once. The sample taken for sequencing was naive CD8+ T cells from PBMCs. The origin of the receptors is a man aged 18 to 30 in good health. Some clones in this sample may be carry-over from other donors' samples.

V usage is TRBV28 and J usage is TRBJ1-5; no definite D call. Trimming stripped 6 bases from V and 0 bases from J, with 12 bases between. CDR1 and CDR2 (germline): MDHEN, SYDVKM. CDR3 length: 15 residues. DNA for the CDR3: TGTGCCAGCAGCCCCTTCGGGATTAGCAATCAGCCCCAGCATTTT. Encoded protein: CASSPFGISNQPQHF.

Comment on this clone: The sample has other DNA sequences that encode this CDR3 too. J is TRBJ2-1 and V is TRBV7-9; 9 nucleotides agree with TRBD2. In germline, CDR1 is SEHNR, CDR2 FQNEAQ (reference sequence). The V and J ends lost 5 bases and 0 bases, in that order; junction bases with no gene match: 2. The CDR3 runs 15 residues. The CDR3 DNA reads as TGTGCCAGCAGCCTTAGCGGGGGCTCCTACAATGAGCAGTTCTTC. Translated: CASSLSGGSYNEQFF.

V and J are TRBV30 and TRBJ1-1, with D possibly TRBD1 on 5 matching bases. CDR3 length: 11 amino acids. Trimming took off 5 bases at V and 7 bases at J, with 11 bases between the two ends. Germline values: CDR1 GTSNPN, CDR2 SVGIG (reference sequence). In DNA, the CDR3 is TGTGCCTGGGGATGGGGGAGTGAAGCTTTCTTT. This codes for CAWGWGSEAFF.

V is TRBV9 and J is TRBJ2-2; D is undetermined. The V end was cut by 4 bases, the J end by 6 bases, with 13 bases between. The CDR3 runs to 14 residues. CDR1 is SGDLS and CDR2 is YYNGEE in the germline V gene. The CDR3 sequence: CASSPYDTPGELFF. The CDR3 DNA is TGTGCCAGCAGCCCCTATGACACCCCCGGGGAGCTGTTTTTT.